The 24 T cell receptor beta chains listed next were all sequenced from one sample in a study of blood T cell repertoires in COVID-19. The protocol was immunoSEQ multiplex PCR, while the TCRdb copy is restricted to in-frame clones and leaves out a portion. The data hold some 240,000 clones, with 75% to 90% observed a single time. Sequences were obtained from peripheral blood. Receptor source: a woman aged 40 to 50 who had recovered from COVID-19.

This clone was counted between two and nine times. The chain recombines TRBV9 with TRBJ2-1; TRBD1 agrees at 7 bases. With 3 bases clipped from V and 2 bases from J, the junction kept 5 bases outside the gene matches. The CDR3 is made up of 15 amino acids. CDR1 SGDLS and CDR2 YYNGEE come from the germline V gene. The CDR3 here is CASSAYRGPYNEQFF. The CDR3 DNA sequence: TGTGCCAGCAGCGCCTACAGGGGACCCTACAATGAGCAGTTCTTC.

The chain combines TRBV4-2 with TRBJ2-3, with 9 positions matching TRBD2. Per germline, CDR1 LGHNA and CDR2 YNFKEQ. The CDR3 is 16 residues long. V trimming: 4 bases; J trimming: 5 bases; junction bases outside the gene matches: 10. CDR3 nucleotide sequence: TGTGCCAGCAGCCCACTGACGGGACTAGCAGGAGATACGCAGTATTTT. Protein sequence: CASSPLTGLAGDTQYF.

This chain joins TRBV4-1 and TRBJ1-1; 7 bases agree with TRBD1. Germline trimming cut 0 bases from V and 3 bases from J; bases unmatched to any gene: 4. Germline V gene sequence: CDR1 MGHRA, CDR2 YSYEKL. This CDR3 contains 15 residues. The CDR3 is CASSQDDRAHTEAFF. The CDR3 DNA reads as TGCGCCAGCAGCCAAGATGACAGGGCGCACACTGAAGCTTTCTTT.

The CDR3 nucleotides are TGTGCCAGCAGTGAAAGAGGGACAGGCTCTGGAAACACCATATATTTT. As protein: CASSERGTGSGNTIYF. This rearrangement joins TRBV2 to TRBJ1-3; 8 nucleotides align to TRBD1. CDR1 is SNHLY and CDR2 is FYNNEI in the germline V gene. The CDR3 loop spans 16 amino acids. The trim removed 2 bases at V and 0 bases at J, leaving 3 bases unmatched.

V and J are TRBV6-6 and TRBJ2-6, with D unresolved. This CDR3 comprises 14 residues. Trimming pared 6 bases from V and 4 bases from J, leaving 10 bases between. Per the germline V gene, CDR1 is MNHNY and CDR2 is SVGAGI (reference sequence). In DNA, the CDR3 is TGTGCCAGCAGCCCGTCTTCCGGGGCCAACGTCCTGACTTTC. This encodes CASSPSSGANVLTF.

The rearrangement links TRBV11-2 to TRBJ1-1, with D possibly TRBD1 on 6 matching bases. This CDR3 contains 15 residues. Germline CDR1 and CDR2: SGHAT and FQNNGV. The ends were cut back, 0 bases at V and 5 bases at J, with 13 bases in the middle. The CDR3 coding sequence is TGTGCCAGCAGCTTAGATATTGGGGGCGAAACTGAAGCTTTCTTT. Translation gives CASSLDIGGETEAFF.

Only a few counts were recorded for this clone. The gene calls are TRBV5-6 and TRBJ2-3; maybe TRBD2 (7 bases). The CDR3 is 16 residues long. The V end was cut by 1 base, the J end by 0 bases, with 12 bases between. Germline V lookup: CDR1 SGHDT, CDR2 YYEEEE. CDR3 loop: CASSLLGGASTDTQYF. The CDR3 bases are TGTGCCAGCAGCTTGTTAGGGGGGGCCAGCACAGATACGCAGTATTTT.

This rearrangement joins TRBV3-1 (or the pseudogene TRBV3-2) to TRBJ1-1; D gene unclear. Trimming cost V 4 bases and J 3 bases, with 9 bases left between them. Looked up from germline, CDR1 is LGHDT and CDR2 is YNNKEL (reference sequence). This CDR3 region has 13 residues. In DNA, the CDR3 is TGTGCCAGCAGCCGTAGTGAGGACACTGAAGCTTTCTTT. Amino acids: CASSRSEDTEAFF.

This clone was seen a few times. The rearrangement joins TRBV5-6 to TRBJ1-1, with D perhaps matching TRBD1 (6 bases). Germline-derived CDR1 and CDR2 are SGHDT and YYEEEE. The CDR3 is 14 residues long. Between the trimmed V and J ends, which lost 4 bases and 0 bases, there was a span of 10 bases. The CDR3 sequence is CASSRQAVNTEAFF. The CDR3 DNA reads TGTGCCAGCAGCCGACAGGCAGTGAACACTGAAGCTTTCTTT.

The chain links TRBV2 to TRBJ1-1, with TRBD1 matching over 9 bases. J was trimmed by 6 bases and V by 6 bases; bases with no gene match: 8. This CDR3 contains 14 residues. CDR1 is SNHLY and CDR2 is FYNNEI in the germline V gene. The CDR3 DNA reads TGTGCCAGCAGGTGGGGACAGGGAACGGCTGAAGCTTTCTTT. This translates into CASRWGQGTAEAFF. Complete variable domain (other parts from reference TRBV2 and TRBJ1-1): EPEVTQTPSHQVTQMGQEVILRCVPISNHLYFYWYRQILGQKVEFLVSFYNNEISEKSEIFDDQFSVERPDGSNFTLKIRSTKLEDSAMYFCASRWGQGTAEAFFGQGTRLTVV.

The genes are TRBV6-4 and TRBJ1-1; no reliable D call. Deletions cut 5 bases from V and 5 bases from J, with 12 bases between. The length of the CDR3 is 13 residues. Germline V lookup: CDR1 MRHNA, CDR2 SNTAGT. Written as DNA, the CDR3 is TGTGCCAGCAGTCCGTTCCCTAAGACTGAAGCTTTCTTT. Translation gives CASSPFPKTEAFF.

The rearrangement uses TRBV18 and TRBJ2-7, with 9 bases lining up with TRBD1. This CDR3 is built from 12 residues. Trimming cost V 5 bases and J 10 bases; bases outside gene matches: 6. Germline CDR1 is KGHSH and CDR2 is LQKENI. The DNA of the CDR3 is TGTGCCAGCTCATCCACACAGGGGGCCCAGTACTTC. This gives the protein CASSSTQGAQYF.

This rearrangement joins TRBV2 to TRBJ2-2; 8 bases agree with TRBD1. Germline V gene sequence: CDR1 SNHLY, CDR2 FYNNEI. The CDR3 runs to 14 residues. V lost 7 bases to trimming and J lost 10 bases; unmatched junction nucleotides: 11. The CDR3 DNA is TGTGCCAGCAACCCGGACAGGGAAAATGAGGAGCTGTTTTTT. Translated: CASNPDRENEELFF.

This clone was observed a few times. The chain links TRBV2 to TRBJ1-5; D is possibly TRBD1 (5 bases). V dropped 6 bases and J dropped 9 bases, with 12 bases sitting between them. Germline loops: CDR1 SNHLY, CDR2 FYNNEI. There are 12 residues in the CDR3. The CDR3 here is CASRDIPGPQHF. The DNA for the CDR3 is TGTGCCAGCAGGGACATCCCAGGGCCCCAGCATTTT.

In DNA, the CDR3 is TGTGCCAGCCGGACAGGGTCGGGGGAAAAACTGTTTTTT. This sequence encodes CASRTGSGEKLFF. V and J are TRBV19 and TRBJ1-4; 8 bases fit TRBD1. This CDR3 comprises 13 residues. V lost 9 bases, J lost 8 bases, and 8 bases stayed unmatched. CDR1 is LNHDA, CDR2 SQIVND, per germline (reference sequence).

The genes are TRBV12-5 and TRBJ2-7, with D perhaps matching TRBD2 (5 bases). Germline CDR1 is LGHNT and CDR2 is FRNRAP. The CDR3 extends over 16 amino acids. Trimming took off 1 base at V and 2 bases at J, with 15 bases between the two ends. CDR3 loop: CASGLETLGLPYEQYV. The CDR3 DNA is TGTGCTAGTGGTTTGGAAACGCTCGGACTCCCCTACGAGCAGTACGTC.

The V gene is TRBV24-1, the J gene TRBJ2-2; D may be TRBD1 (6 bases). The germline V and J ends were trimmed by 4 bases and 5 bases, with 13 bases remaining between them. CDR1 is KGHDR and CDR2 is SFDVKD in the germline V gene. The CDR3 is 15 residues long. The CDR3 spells CATSDPGQLTGELFF. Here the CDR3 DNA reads TGTGCCACCAGTGACCCCGGACAGTTAACCGGGGAGCTGTTTTTT.

The CDR3, as DNA: TGTGCCAGCAGCTTGATAGCGGGAGGAGGTGAGACCCAGTACTTC. This gives the protein CASSLIAGGGETQYF. The chain uses TRBV11-2 and TRBJ2-5; 10 nucleotides align to TRBD2. V lost 3 bases, J lost 5 bases, and 6 bases stayed unmatched. Germline-derived CDR1 and CDR2 are SGHAT and FQNNGV. There are 15 residues in the CDR3.

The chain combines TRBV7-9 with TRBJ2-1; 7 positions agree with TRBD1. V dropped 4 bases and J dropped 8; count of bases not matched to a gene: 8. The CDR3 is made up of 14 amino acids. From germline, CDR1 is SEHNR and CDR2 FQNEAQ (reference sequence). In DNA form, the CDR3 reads TGTGCCAGCAGCTCACCCCGGCAGGGGGATGAGCAGTTCTTC. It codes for CASSSPRQGDEQFF.

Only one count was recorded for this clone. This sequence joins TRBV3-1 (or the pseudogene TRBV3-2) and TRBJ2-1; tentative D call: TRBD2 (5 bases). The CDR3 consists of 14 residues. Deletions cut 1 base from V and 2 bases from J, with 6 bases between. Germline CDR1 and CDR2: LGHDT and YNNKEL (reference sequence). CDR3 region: CASSQGTAYNEQFF. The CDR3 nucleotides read TGTGCCAGCAGCCAAGGGACTGCCTACAATGAGCAGTTCTTC.

CDR3 sequence reads: CASSQDRGTSGYGETQYF. CDR3 nucleotide sequence: TGCGCCAGCAGCCAAGATCGAGGGACTAGCGGTTATGGAGAGACCCAGTACTTC. The genes are TRBV4-1 and TRBJ2-5, with TRBD2 identical over 11 bases. Germline V gives CDR1 MGHRA, CDR2 YSYEKL. J was trimmed by 4 bases and V by 0 bases; bases with no gene match: 10. This CDR3 is built from 18 residues.

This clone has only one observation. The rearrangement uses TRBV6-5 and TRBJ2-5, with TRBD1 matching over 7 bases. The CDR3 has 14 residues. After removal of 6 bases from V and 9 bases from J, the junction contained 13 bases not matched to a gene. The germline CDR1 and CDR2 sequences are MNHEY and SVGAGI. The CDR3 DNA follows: TGTGCCAGCAGGCCCAGGACAGGCCACCGGGCCCAGTACTTC. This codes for CASRPRTGHRAQYF.

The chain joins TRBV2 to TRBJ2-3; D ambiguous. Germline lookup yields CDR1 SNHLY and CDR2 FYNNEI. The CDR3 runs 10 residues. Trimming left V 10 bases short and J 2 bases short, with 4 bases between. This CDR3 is CAIFTDTQYF. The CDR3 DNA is TGTGCCATCTTCACAGATACGCAGTATTTT.

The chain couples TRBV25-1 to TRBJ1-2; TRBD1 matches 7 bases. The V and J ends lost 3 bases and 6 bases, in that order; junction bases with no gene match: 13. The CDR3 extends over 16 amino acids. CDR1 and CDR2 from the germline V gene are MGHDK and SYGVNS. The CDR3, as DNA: TGTGCCAGCAGTGACCAGAACTCCGGGACAGTTAATGGCTACACCTTC. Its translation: CASSDQNSGTVNGYTF.